The 20 T cell receptor beta chains below come from one sample, sequenced in a study of blood T cell repertoires in COVID-19. Measured with immunoSEQ multiplex PCR; TCRdb has only the in-frame clones, and not every one. The table has 250,000 to 300,000 clones, approximately 90% seen once. Sequencing was carried out using peripheral blood. These receptors originate from a woman in her 30s who had recovered from COVID-19.

The gene calls are TRBV9 and TRBJ2-3; TRBD2 matches at 10 bases. Germline values: CDR1 SGDLS, CDR2 YYNGEE. V shed 7 bases and J 1 base; nucleotides not matched to a gene: 3. The CDR3 length is 14 residues. The CDR3 DNA follows: TGTGCCAGCGGAGCGGGGGGGCGCACAGATACGCAGTATTTT. Protein product: CASGAGGRTDTQYF. Using reference TRBV9 and TRBJ2-3 for the parts outside the CDR3, the full variable domain is DSGVTQTPKHLITATGQRVTLRCSPRSGDLSVYWYQQSLDQGLQFLIQYYNGEERAKGNILERFSAQQFPDLHSELNLSSLELGDSALYFCASGAGGRTDTQYFGPGTRLTVL.

The V call is TRBV18, the J call TRBJ1-5; 8 bases are shared with TRBD1. Unmatched junction bases numbered 4, after V lost 6 bases and J lost 3 bases. CDR1 and CDR2 from the germline V gene are KGHSH and LQKENI. The CDR3 consists of 14 residues. The CDR3 nucleotides read TGTGCCAGCTCGAAGACAGGGGTCAATCAGCCCCAGCATTTT. It codes for CASSKTGVNQPQHF.

As concerns this clone: Germline is not matched at one junction end, which may reflect a read error. This chain connects TRBV6-5 to TRBJ2-1, with D uncertain. This CDR3 is built from 15 residues. Germline V gene sequence: CDR1 MNHEY, CDR2 SVGAGI. CDR3 DNA: TGTGCCAGCAGTCACTCAGGAGCTGCCTACAATGAGCAGTTCTTC. It encodes CASSHSGAAYNEQFF.

The rearrangement links TRBV6-5 to TRBJ2-5; no clear D. Germline-derived CDR1 and CDR2 are MNHEY and SVGAGI. This CDR3 has 15 residues. The germline V and J ends were trimmed by 6 bases and 5 bases, with 19 bases remaining between them. The CDR3 DNA reads TGTGCCAGCAGCCAGGTGGCAGGTCCACAGGAGACCCAGTACTTC. Its translation: CASSQVAGPQETQYF.

The chain is built from TRBV4-1 and TRBJ1-3, with 9 bases identical to TRBD1. V was pared by 2 bases and J by 2 bases, with 4 bases of the junction left unmatched. The CDR3 spans 16 residues. Germline V gene sequence: CDR1 MGHRA, CDR2 YSYEKL. DNA for the CDR3: TGCGCCAGCAGCCAAACAGGGGGCGATCCTGGAAACACCATATATTTT. Translated: CASSQTGGDPGNTIYF.

This clone appeared a single time. The chain has TRBV5-6 and TRBJ2-3; weak D call: TRBD1 (5 bases). The CDR3 has 14 residues. V was trimmed by 4 bases and J by 5 bases, leaving 14 bases between them. CDR1 and CDR2 from the germline V gene are SGHDT and YYEEEE. This CDR3 reads CASSLRQPGDTQYF. CDR3 in DNA: TGTGCCAGCAGCCTACGACAGCCGGGAGATACGCAGTATTTT.

The chain couples TRBV18 to TRBJ2-7; 10 nucleotides line up with TRBD1. The CDR3 length is 15 residues. The ends lost 3 bases at V and 2 bases at J; junction bases unmatched: 4. CDR1 and CDR2 from the germline V gene are KGHSH and LQKENI. In nucleotides, the CDR3 is TGTGCCAGCTCACCGAGACAGGGGGCCACCTACGAGCAGTACTTC. Protein product: CASSPRQGATYEQYF. The full variable domain, rest sourced from reference TRBV18 and TRBJ2-7, is NAGVMQNPRHLVRRRGQEARLRCSPMKGHSHVYWYRQLPEEGLKFMVYLQKENIIDESGMPKERFSAEFPKEGPSILRIQQVVRGDSAAYFCASSPRQGATYEQYFGPGTRLTVT.

The V gene is TRBV2, the J gene TRBJ1-6; 7 bases line up with TRBD1. This CDR3 spans 14 amino acids. The V and J ends lost 5 bases and 7 bases, in that order; junction bases with no gene match: 5. Germline CDR1 SNHLY, CDR2 FYNNEI. CDR3 sequence reads: CASSMTGWNSPLHF. The CDR3 region has the DNA TGTGCCAGCAGTATGACAGGGTGGAATTCACCCCTCCACTTT.

Only a few counts were recorded for this clone. The CDR3: CASSHTGDNWDGYTF. As DNA, the CDR3 is TGTGCCAGCAGCCACACAGGAGATAACTGGGATGGCTACACCTTC. The V and J genes are TRBV25-1 and TRBJ1-2; TRBD1 is a possible D gene (5 bases). The V end lost 6 bases, the J end lost 6 bases, and 20 bases lay between the germline ends. This CDR3 spans 15 amino acids. Germline CDR1 MGHDK, CDR2 SYGVNS.

V usage is TRBV29-1 and J usage is TRBJ1-1; unclear D gene. The CDR3 covers 11 residues. The V end lost 5 bases, the J end lost 1 base, and 5 bases lay between the germline ends. Germline values: CDR1 SQVTM, CDR2 ANQGSEA. The CDR3 coding sequence is TGCAGCGTTTTTAGGAACACTGAAGCTTTCTTT. It encodes CSVFRNTEAFF.

CDR3 bases: TGTGCCAGCAGCACTCAGGGAGGGCAGCCCCAGCATTTT. As protein: CASSTQGGQPQHF. The V and J genes are TRBV9 and TRBJ1-5; D is possibly TRBD1 (5 bases). The CDR3 extends over 13 amino acids. The V end lost 4 bases, the J end lost 7 bases, and 12 bases lay between the germline ends. Germline assignment: CDR1 SGDLS and CDR2 YYNGEE.

The chain employs TRBV5-1 and TRBJ2-2; 7 bases map to TRBD1. The CDR3 is made up of 18 amino acids. V gave up 0 bases and J gave up 5 bases; unmatched junction bases: 13. CDR1 and CDR2 from the germline V gene are SGHRS and YFSETQ. The CDR3 coding sequence is TGCGCCAGCAGCTTGGGAACAGGGGCCCCAAGGTGGACCGGGGAGCTGTTTTTT. Translated, it gives CASSLGTGAPRWTGELFF.

Points on this clone: Different DNA sequences within this sample yield the same CDR3. The V and J genes are TRBV12-3 or TRBV12-4 and TRBJ1-2; possibly TRBD1 for D (6 bases). Trimming removed 5 bases from V and 0 bases from J, with 7 bases in between. The CDR3 runs to 13 residues. In nucleotides, the CDR3 is TGTGCCAGCAGTAGACAGGCTAACTATGGCTACACCTTC. Amino acid sequence: CASSRQANYGYTF.

The chain couples TRBV12-3 or TRBV12-4 to TRBJ2-1; D is unresolved. V lost 0 bases, J lost 7 bases, and 4 bases lay in between. The CDR3 spans 12 residues. The CDR3 is CASSLALNEQFF. CDR3 sequence (DNA): TGTGCCAGCAGTTTAGCGTTAAATGAGCAGTTCTTC.

There are many counts of this clone. The chain has TRBV11-2 and TRBJ1-4, with D tentatively TRBD1 (5 bases). The CDR3 has 15 amino acids. Trimming stripped 0 bases from V and 5 bases from J, with 10 bases between. Germline loops: CDR1 SGHAT, CDR2 FQNNGV. The CDR3 sequence: CASSLEAGGNEKLFF. CDR3 DNA: TGTGCCAGCAGCTTAGAGGCGGGGGGGAATGAAAAACTGTTTTTT. The full variable domain, its missing parts supplied by reference TRBV11-2 and TRBJ1-4, is EAGVAQSPRYKIIEKRQSVAFWCNPISGHATLYWYQQILGQGPKLLIQFQNNGVVDDSQLPKDRFSAERLKGVDSTLKIQPAKLEDSAVYLCASSLEAGGNEKLFFGSGTQLSVL.

V is TRBV28 and J is TRBJ2-1; D perhaps matches TRBD2 (6 bases). Trimming cost V 3 bases and J 6 bases, with 12 bases left between them. The V gene's germline CDR1 is MDHEN and CDR2 SYDVKM. The CDR3 has 14 residues. In DNA form, the CDR3 reads TGTGCCAGCAGTTTGGGGGGTGAGGGCAATGAGCAGTTCTTC. The encoded protein is CASSLGGEGNEQFF.

The chain links TRBV20-1 to TRBJ1-2; D is undetermined. CDR3 length equals 11 residues. V was shortened by 3 bases and J by 6 bases, with 8 bases between the two germline ends. CDR1 DFQATT and CDR2 SNEGSKA come from the germline V gene (reference sequence). CDR3 sequence: CSASEGHGYTF. The CDR3 DNA follows: TGCAGTGCTAGCGAGGGCCATGGCTACACCTTC.

The chain recombines TRBV13 with TRBJ2-3, with TRBD2 matching 7 bases. V dropped 1 base and J dropped 0; count of bases not matched to a gene: 4. Germline V gives CDR1 PRHDT, CDR2 FYEKMQ (reference sequence). The length of the CDR3 is 16 residues. The CDR3 DNA follows: TGTGCCAGCAGCTTAGTTTTTAGCGGGAGCACAGATACGCAGTATTTT. Translated, it gives CASSLVFSGSTDTQYF.

This rearrangement joins TRBV28 to TRBJ2-1; TRBD2 is a possible D gene (6 bases). The length of the CDR3 is 13 residues. The germline CDR1 and CDR2 sequences are MDHEN and SYDVKM. V dropped 3 bases and J dropped 8 bases, with 11 bases sitting between them. This chain's CDR3 is CASSFVREDEQFF. The CDR3 nucleotides read TGTGCCAGCAGTTTTGTAAGGGAGGATGAGCAGTTCTTC. The full variable domain, with the rest looked up from reference TRBV28 and TRBJ2-1, is DVKVTQSSRYLVKRTGEKVFLECVQDMDHENMFWYRQDPGLGLRLIYFSYDVKMKEKGDIPEGYSVSREKKERFSLILESASTNQTSMYLCASSFVREDEQFFGPGTRLTVL.

The CDR3 protein is CSGRGTGSGRTEAFF. The CDR3 coding sequence is TGCAGTGGGAGGGGGACAGGGTCGGGTCGCACTGAAGCTTTCTTT. The rearrangement uses TRBV29-1 and TRBJ1-1, with 9 bases that match TRBD1. The CDR3 spans 15 residues. Germline CDR1 SQVTM, CDR2 ANQGSEA. The entire variable domain, with the rest obtained from reference TRBV29-1 and TRBJ1-1, is as follows: SAVISQKPSRDICQRGTSLTIQCQVDSQVTMMFWYRQQPGQSLTLIATANQGSEATYESGFVIDKFPISRPNLTFSTLTVSNMSPEDSSIYLCSGRGTGSGRTEAFFGQGTRLTVV.